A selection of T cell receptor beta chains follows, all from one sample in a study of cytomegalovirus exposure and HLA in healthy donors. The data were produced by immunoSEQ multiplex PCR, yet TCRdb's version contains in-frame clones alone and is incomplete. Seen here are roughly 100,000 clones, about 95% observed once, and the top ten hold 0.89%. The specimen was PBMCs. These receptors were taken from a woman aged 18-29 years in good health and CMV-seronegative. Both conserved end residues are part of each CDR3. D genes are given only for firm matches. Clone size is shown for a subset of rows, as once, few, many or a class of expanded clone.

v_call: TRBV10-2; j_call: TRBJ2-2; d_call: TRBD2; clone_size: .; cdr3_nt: TGCGCCAGCAGAGGGGGACTAGCGGGTTACACCGGGGAGCTGTTTTTT; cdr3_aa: CASRGGLAGYTGELFF
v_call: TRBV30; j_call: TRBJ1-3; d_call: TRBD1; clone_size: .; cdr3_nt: TGTGCCGGGGACGCAGGGGGCGCTTCGGCCGGAAACACCATATATTTT; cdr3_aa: CAGDAGGASAGNTIYF
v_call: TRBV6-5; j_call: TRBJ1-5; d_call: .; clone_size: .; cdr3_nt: TGTGCCAGCAGCCCCGGGGGGTTTGACAATCAGCCCCAGCATTTT; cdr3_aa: CASSPGGFDNQPQHF
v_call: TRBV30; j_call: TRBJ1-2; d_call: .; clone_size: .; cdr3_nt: TGTGCCTGGAGTGGCGCAGGGGCCTTCTATGGCTACACCTTC; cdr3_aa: CAWSGAGAFYGYTF
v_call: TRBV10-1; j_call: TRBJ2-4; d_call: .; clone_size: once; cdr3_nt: TGCGCCAGCAGTGAGTCCCCAGGCAACATTCAGTACTTC; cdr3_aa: CASSESPGNIQYF
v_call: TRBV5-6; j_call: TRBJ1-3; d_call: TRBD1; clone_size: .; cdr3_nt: TGTGCCAGCAGCTTACCGACAGGGGATGGAAACACCATATATTTT; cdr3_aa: CASSLPTGDGNTIYF
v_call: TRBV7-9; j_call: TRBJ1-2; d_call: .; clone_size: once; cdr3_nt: TGTGCCAGCAGCCGAGTTAATCGCGGGGACTATGGCTACACCTTC; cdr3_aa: CASSRVNRGDYGYTF
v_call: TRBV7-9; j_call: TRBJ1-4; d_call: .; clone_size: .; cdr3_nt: TGTGCCATCCAAGGCGGGGAAAAACTGTTTTTT; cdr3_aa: CAIQGGEKLFF
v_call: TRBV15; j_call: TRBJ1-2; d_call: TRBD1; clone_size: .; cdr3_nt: TGTGCCACCAGCTCAGACAGGGGCTCTAACTATGGCTACACCTTC; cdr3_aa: CATSSDRGSNYGYTF
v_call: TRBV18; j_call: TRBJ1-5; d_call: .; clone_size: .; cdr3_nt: TGTGCCAGCTCACCGGGGGGATCAGGCAATCAGCCCCAGCATTTT; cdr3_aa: CASSPGGSGNQPQHF
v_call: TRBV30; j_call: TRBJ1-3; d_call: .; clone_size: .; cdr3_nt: TGTGCCTGGAGTGGTCAGGGGATCTACTCTGGAAACACCATATATTTT; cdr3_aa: CAWSGQGIYSGNTIYF
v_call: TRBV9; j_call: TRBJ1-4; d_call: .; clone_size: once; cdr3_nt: TGTGCCAGCAGCGGACTAAAGAGGGAGCCAGAAAAACTGTTTTTT; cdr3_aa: CASSGLKREPEKLFF
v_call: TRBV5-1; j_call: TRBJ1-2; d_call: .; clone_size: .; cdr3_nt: TGCGCCAGCAGCTCCCGAGCGGAGGGTGATGGCTACACCTTC; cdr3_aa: CASSSRAEGDGYTF
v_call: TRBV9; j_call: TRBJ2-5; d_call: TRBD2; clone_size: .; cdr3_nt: TGTGCCAGCAGCGTAGACGGCGGGGGGCAAGAGACCCAGTACTTC; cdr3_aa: CASSVDGGGQETQYF
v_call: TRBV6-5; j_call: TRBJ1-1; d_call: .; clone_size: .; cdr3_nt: TGTGCCAGCAGTTACTCGAAGACAACTGAAGCTTTCTTT; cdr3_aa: CASSYSKTTEAFF
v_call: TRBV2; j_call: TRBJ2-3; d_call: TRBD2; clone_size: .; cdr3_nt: TGTGCCAGCAGAACCCGGGGGGGCACAGATACGCAGTATTTT; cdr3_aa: CASRTRGGTDTQYF
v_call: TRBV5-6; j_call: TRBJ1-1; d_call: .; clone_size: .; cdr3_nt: TGTGCCAGCAGCTTGCTCGGCAGGGTAAACACTGAAGCTTTCTTT; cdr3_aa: CASSLLGRVNTEAFF
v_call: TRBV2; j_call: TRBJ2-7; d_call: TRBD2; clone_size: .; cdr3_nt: TGTGCCAGCAGAGGGGGACTAGCGGGAGAACGGTACGAGCAGTACTTC; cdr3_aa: CASRGGLAGERYEQYF
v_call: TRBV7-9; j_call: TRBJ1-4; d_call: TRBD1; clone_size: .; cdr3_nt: TGTGCCAGCAGCTTAGAAGGGACAGGGGAGAAAAAACTGTTTTTT; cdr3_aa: CASSLEGTGEKKLFF
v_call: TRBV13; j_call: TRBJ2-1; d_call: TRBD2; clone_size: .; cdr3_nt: TGTGCCAGCAGCTATAGCGGGGGGGCCTTTGAGCAGTTCTTC; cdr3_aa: CASSYSGGAFEQFF
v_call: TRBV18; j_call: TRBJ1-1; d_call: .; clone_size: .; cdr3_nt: TGTGCCAGCTCACCACCGAGGGGGGGAAAAACTGAAGCTTTCTTT; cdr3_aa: CASSPPRGGKTEAFF
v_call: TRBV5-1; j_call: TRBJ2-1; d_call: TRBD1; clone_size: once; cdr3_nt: TGCGCCAGCAGCTTGGGACAGGGGCCGCCGGGCGAGCAGTTCTTC; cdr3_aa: CASSLGQGPPGEQFF
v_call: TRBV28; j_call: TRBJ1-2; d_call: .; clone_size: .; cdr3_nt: TGTGCCAGCAGGCACCCGATGACAGGTGGCATCTTC; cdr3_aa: CASRHPMTGGIF
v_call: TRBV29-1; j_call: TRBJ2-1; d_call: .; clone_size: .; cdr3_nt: TGCAGCGTTCTTGGGGGGGGGAGGGGGTATGAGCAGTTCTTC; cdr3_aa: CSVLGGGRGYEQFF
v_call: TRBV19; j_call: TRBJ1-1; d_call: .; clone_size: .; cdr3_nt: TGTGCCAGTAGTATTCACAGGGCGAACACTGAAGCTTTCTTT; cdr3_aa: CASSIHRANTEAFF
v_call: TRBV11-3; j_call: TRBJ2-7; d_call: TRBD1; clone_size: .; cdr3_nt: TGTGCCAGCAGCTCGACAGGGATGGGCGAGCAGTACTTC; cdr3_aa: CASSSTGMGEQYF